This T cell receptor (beta chain) was sequenced during a study of metastatic and nonmetastatic thyroid tumors. Study at large: The study looked at repertoires side by side in blood and in tumor or nodule tissue from malignant and benign thyroid patients. Overall study results and limits: According to reports, the diversity of TCR beta was significantly higher in malignant thyroid tumors than in benign nodules, and this held in both blood and tumor samples.

As processed by the authors: Variation in CDR3 across clinicopathological groups served as the basis for constructing a distant-metastasis classifier in papillary thyroid cancer. TCRdb re-called clones from the PCR reads using MiXCR. TCRdb, not the authors, supplied the V and J calls. The sample yields some 15,000 clones, about an eighth seen once. About this clone: Its antigen is as yet unknown.

Thyroid surgery was performed in patients who had received no treatment beforehand. The CDR3 spans 13 residues. Germline V CDR1 and CDR2: MNHNS, SASEGT. V dropped 1 base and J dropped 6 bases, with 10 bases sitting between them. The receptor was isolated from a female donor with papillary thyroid cancer or a benign thyroid nodule (not recorded which). Some clones in this sample may be carry-over from other donors' samples. V is TRBV6-1 and J is TRBJ2-7, with D tentatively TRBD1 (5 bases). Source material: tumor tissue. CDR3 sequence reads: CASSEEVGLEQYF. The DNA of the CDR3 is TGTGCCAGCAGTGAAGAGGTGGGGCTCGAGCAGTACTTC.